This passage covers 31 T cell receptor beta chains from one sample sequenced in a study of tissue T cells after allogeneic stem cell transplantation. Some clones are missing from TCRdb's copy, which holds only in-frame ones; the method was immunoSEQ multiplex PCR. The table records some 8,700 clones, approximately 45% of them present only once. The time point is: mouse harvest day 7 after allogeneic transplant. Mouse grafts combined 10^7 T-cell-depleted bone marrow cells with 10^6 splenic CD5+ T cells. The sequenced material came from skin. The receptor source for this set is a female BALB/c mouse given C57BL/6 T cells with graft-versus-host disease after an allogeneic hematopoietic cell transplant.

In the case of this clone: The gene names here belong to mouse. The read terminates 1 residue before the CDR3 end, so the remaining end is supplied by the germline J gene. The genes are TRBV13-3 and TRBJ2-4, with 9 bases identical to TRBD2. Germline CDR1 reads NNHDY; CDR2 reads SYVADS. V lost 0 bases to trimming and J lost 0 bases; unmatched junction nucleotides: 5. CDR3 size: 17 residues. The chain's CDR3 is CASSDGLGGASQNTLYF. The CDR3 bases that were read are TGTGCCAGCAGTGATGGGCTTGGGGGGGCTAGTCAAAACACCTTGTAC.

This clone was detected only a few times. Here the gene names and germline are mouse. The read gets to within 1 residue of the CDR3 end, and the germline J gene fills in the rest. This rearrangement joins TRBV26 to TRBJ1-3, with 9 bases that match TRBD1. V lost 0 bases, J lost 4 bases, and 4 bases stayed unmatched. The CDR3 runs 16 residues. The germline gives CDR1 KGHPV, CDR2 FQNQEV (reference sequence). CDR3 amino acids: CASSLSGTGRGNTLYF. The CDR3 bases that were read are TGTGCCAGCAGTCTGTCCGGGACAGGGAGAGGAAATACGCTCTAT. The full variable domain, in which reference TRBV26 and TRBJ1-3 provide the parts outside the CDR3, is NSKVIQTPRYLVKGQGQKAKMRCIPEKGHPVVFWYQQNKNNEFKFLINFQNQEVLQQIDMTEKRFSAECPSNSPCSLEIQSSEAGDSALYLCASSLSGTGRGNTLYFGEGSRLIVV.

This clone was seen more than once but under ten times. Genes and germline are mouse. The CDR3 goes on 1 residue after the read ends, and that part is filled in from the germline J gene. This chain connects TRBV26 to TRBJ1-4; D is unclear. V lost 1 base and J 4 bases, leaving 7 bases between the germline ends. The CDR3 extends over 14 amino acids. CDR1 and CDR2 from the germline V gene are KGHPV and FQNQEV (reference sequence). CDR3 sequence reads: CASSLFQNNERLFF. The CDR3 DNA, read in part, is TGTGCCAGCAGTCTGTTCCAAAACAACGAAAGATTATTT.

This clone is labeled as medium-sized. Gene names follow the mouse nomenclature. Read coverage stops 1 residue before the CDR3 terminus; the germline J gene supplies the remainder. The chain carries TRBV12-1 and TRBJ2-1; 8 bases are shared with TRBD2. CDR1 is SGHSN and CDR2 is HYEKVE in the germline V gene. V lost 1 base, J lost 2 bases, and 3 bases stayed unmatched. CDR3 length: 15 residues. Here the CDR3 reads CASSLGGEDYAEQFF. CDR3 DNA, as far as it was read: TGTGCCAGCTCTCTTGGGGGGGAAGACTATGCTGAGCAGTTC.

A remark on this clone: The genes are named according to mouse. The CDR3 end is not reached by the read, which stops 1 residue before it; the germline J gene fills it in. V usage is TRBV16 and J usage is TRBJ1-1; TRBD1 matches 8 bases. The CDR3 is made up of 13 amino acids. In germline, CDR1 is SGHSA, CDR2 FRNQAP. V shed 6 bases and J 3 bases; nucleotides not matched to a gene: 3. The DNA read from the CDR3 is TGTGCAAGCAGTCAGACAGGGGACACAGAAGTCTTC. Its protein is CASSQTGDTEVF. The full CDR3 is CASSQTGDTEVFF.

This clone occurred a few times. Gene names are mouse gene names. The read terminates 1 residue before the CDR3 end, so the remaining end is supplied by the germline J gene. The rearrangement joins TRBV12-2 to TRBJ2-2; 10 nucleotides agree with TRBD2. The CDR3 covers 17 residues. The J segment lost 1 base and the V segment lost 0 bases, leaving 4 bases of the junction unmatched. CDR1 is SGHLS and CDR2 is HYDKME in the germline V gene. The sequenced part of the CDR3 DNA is TGTGCCAGCTCTCTCGACTGGGGGGTCCTAAACACCGGGCAGCTCTAC. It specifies CASSLDWGVLNTGQLY. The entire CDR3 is CASSLDWGVLNTGQLYF.

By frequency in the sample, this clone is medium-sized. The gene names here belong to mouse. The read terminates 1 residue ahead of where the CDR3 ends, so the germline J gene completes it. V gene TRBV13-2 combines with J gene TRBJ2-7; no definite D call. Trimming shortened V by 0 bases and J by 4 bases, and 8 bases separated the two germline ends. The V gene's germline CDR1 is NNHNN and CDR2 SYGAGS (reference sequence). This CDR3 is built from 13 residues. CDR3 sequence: CASGDAGSYEQYF. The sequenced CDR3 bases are TGTGCCAGCGGTGATGCGGGCAGTTATGAACAGTAC.

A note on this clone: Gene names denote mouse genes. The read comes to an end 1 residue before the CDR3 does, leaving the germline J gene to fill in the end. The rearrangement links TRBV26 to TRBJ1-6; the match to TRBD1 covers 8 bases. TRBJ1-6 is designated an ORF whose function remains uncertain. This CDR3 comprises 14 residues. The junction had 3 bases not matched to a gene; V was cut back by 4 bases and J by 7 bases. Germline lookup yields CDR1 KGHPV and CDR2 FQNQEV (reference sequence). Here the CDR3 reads CASSRTGRNSPLYF. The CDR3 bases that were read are TGTGCCAGCAGTCGGACAGGGAGAAATTCGCCCCTCTAC.

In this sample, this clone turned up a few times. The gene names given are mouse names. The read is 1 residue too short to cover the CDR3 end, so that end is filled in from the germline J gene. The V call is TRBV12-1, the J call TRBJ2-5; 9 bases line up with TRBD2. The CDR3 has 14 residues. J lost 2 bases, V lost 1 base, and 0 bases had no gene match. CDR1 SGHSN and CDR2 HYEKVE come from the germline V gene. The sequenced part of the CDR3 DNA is TGTGCCAGCTCTCTGGGACTGGGCCAAGACACCCAGTAC. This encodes CASSLGLGQDTQY. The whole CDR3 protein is CASSLGLGQDTQYF.

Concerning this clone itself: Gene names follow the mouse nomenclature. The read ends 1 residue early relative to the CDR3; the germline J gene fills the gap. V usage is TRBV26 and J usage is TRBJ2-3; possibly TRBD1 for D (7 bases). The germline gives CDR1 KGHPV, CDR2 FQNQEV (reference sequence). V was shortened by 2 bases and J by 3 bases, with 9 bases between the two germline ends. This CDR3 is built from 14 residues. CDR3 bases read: TGTGCCAGCAGTCTGGAGGGGGCGGCAGAAACGCTGTAT. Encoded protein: CASSLEGAAETLY. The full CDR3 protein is CASSLEGAAETLYF. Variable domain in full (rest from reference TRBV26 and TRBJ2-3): NSKVIQTPRYLVKGQGQKAKMRCIPEKGHPVVFWYQQNKNNEFKFLINFQNQEVLQQIDMTEKRFSAECPSNSPCSLEIQSSEAGDSALYLCASSLEGAAETLYFGSGTRLTVL.

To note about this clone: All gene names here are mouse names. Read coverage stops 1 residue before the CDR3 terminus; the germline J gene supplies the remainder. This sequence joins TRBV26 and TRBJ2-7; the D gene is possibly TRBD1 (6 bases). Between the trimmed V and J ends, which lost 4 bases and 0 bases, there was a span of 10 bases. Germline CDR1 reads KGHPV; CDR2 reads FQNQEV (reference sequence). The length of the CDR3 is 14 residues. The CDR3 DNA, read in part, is TGTGCCAGCAGTCCCCCAGGGGTCTCCTATGAACAGTAC. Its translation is CASSPPGVSYEQY. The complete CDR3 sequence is CASSPPGVSYEQYF.

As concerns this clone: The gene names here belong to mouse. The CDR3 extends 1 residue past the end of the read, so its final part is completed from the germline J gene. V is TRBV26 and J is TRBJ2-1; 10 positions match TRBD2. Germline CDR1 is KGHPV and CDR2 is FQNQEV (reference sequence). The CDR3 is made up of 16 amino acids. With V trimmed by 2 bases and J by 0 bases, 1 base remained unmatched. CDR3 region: CASSLTGGVNYAEQFF. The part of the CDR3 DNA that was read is TGTGCCAGCAGTCTGACTGGGGGGGTTAACTATGCTGAGCAGTTC.

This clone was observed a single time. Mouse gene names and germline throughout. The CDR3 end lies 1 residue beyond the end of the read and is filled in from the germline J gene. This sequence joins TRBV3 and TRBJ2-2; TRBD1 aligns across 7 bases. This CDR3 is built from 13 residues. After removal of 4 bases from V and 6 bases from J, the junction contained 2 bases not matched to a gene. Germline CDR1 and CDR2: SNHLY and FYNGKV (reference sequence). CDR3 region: CASSSTGAGQLYF. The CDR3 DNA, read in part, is TGTGCCAGCAGCTCTACAGGGGCCGGGCAGCTCTAC.

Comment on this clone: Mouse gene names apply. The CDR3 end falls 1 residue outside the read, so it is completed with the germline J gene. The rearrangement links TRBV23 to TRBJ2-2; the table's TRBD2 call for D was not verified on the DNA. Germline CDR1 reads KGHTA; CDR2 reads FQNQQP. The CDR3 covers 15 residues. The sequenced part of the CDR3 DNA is TGCTCCAGCAGTCTAACTGGGGGCCGCACCGGGCAGCTCTAC. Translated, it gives CSSSLTGGRTGQLY. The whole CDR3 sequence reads CSSSLTGGRTGQLYF.

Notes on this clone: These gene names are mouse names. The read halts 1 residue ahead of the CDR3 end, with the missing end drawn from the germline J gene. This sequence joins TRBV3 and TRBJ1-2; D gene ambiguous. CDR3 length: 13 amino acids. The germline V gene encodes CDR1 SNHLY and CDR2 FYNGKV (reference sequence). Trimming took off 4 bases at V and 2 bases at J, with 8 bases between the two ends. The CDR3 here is CASSSISNSDYTF. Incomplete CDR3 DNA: TGTGCCAGCAGCTCCATCAGTAACTCCGACTACACC.

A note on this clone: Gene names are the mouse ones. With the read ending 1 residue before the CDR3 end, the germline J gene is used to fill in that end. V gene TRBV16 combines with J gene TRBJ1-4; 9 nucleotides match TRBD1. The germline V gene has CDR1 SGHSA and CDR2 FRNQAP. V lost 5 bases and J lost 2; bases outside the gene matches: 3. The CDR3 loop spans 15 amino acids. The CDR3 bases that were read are TGTGCAAGCAGCCCCGGGACAGGGTCCAACGAAAGATTATTT. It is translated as CASSPGTGSNERLF. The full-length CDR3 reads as CASSPGTGSNERLFF.

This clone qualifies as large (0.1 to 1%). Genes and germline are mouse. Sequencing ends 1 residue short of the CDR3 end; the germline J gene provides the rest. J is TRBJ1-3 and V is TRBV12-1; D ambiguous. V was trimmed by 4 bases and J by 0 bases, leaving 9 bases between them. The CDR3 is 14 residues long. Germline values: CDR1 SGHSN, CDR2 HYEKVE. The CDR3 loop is CASSRENSGNTLYF. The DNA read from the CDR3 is TGTGCCAGCTCCAGAGAAAATTCTGGAAATACGCTCTAT.

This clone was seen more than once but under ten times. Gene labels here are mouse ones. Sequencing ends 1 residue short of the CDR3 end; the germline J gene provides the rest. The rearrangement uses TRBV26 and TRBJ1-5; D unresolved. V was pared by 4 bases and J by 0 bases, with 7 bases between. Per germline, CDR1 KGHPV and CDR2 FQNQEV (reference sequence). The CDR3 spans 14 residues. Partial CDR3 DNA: TGTGCCAGCAGTCGACATACTAACAACCAGGCTCCGCTT. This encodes CASSRHTNNQAPL. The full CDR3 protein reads CASSRHTNNQAPLF.

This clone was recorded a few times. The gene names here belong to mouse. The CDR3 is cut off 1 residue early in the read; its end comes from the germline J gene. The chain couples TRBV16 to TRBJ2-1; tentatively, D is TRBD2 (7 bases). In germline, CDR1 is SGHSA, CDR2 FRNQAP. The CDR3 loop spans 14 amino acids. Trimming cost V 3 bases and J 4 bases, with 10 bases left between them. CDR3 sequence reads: CASSFGGRYAEQFF. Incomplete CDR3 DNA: TGTGCAAGCAGCTTTGGGGGGCGATATGCTGAGCAGTTC.

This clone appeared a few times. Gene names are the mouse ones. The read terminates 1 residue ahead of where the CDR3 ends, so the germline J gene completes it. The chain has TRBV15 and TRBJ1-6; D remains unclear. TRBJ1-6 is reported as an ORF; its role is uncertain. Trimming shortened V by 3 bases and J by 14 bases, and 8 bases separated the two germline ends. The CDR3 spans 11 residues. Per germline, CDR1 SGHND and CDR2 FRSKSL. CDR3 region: CASSFEGTLYF. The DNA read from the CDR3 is TGTGCCAGCAGTTTTGAGGGTACCCTCTAC.

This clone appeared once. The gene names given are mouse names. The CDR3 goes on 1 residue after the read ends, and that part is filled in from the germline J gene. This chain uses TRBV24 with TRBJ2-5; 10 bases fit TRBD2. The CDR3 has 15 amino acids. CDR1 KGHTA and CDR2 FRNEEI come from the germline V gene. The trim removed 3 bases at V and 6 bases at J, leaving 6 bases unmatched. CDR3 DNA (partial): TGTGCCAGCAGTCTAACTGGGGGGGGGAGGGACACCCAGTAC. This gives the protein CASSLTGGGRDTQY. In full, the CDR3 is CASSLTGGGRDTQYF.

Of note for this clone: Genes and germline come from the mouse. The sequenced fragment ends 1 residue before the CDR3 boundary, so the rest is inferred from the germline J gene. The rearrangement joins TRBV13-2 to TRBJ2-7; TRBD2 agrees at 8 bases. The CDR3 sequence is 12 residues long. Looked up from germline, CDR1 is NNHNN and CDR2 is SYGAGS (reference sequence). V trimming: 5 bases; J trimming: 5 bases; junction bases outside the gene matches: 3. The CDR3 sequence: CASGWGGDEQYF. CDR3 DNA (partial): TGTGCCAGCGGGTGGGGGGGGGATGAACAGTAC.

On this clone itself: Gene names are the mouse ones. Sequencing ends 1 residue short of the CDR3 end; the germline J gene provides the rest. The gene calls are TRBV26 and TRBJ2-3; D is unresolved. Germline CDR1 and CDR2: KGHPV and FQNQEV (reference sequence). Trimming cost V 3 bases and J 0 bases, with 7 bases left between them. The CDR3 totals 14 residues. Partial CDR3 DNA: TGTGCCAGCAGTCTAACATCTAGTGCAGAAACGCTGTAT. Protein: CASSLTSSAETLY. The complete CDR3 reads CASSLTSSAETLYF. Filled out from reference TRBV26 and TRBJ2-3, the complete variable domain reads NSKVIQTPRYLVKGQGQKAKMRCIPEKGHPVVFWYQQNKNNEFKFLINFQNQEVLQQIDMTEKRFSAECPSNSPCSLEIQSSEAGDSALYLCASSLTSSAETLYFGSGTRLTVL.

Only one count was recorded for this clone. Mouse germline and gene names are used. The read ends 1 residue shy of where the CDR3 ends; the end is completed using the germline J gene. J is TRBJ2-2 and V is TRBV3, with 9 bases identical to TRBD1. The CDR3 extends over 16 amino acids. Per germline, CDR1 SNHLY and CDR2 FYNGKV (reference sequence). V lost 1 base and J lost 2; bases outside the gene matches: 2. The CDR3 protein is CASSLVGTGNTGQLYF. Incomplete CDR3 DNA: TGTGCCAGCAGCTTAGTAGGGACAGGGAACACCGGGCAGCTCTAC.

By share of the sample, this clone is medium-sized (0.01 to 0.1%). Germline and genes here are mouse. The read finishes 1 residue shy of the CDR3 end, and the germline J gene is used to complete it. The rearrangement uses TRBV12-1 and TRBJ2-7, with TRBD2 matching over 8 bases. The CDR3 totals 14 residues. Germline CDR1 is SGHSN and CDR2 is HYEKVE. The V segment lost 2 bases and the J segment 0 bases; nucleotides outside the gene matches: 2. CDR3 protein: CASSPGGSSYEQYF. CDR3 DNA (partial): TGTGCCAGCTCTCCTGGGGGGAGCTCCTATGAACAGTAC.

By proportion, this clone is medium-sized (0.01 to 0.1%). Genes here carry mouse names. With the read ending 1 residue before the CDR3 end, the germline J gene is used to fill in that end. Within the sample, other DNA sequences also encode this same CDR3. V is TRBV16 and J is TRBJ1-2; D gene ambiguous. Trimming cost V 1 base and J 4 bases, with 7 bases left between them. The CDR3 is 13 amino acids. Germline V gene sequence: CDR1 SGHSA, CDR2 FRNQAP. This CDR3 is CASSLGGTSDYTF. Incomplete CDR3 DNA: TGTGCAAGCAGCTTAGGGGGTACCTCCGACTACACC.

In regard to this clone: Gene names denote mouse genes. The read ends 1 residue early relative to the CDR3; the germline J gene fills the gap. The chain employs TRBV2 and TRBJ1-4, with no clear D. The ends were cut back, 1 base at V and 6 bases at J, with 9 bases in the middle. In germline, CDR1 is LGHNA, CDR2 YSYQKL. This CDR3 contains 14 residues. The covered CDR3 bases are TGTGCCAGCAGCCAAGCCAGGAGGGACGAAAGATTATTT. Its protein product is CASSQARRDERLF. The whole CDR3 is CASSQARRDERLFF.

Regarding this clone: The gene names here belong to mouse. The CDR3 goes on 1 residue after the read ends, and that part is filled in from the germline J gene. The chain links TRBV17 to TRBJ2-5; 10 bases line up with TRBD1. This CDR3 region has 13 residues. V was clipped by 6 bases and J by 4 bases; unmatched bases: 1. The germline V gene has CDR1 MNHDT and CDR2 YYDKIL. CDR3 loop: CASRGTGEDTQYF. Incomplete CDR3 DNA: TGTGCTAGCAGAGGGACAGGGGAAGACACCCAGTAC.

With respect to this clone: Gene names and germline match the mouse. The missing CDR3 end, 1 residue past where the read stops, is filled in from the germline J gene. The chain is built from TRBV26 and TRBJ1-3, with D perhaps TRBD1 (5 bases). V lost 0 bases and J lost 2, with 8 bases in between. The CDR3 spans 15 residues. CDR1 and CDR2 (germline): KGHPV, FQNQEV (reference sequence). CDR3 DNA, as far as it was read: TGTGCCAGCAGTCTGTCTCGAGGGGCTGGAAATACGCTCTAT. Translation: CASSLSRGAGNTLY. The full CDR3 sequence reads CASSLSRGAGNTLYF.

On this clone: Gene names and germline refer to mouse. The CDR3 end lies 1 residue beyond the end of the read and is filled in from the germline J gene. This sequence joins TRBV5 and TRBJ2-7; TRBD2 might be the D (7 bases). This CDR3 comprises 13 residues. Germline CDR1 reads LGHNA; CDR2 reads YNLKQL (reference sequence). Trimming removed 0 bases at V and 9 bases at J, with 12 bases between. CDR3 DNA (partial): TGTGCCAGCAGCCAAGATAGGGGGGGGATACAGTAC. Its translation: CASSQDRGGIQY. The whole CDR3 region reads CASSQDRGGIQYF.

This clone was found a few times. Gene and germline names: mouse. The CDR3 DNA, read in part, is TGCACCTGCAGTGCACGACAGGGGAACTCCGACTACACC. Amino acids: CTCSARQGNSDYT. The full-length CDR3 reads as CTCSARQGNSDYTF. This chain joins TRBV1 and TRBJ1-2; 8 bases align to TRBD1. Read data end 1 residue before the CDR3 end; the end is taken from the germline J gene. The V segment lost 2 bases and the J segment 2 bases; nucleotides outside the gene matches: 1. CDR3 length: 14 amino acids. The germline V gene has CDR1 NSQYPW and CDR2 LRSPGD (reference sequence).